Following are 10 T cell receptor beta chains from one sample sequenced in a study of T cells in Graves' hyperthyroidism and ophthalmopathy. What was amplified from RNA transcripts were TCR beta CDR3 regions. First-round RT-PCR with HTBI primers amplified the TCR CDR3 region. TCRdb recomputed calls from the multiplex PCR reads with MiXCR, one row per CDR3 protein. The sample has 500,000 to 600,000 distinct CDR3 sequences, roughly 46% seen once. The source material was peripheral blood or thyroid tissue (not recorded which). The receptors derive from a woman under 30 with Graves' hyperthyroidism.

In this sample, this clonotype turned up many times. The chain has TRBV6-5 and TRBJ1-3, with D possibly being TRBD1 (5 bases). Germline CDR1 and CDR2: MNHEY and SVGAGI. The CDR3 contains 14 residues. V was pared by 9 bases and J by 4 bases, with 16 bases between. The CDR3, as DNA: TGTGCCAGTACCCGGGGACGAGGAGGAAACACCATATATTTT. Its protein is CASTRGRGGNTIYF.

This clonotype was found many times. The chain recombines TRBV9 with TRBJ2-5; D call uncertain. There are 13 residues in the CDR3. Germline V gene data show CDR1 as SGDLS and CDR2 as YYNGEE. The ends were cut back, 0 bases at V and 3 bases at J, with 6 bases in the middle. CDR3 protein: CASSVGSKETQYF. The CDR3 nucleotides read TGTGCCAGCAGCGTAGGGAGTAAAGAGACCCAGTACTTC.

This clonotype was recorded many times. This chain connects TRBV19 to TRBJ1-3; 7 bases fit TRBD1. Trimming removed 7 bases from V and 3 bases from J; junction bases left unmatched: 9. CDR3 size: 15 residues. Germline CDR1 and CDR2: LNHDA and SQIVND (reference sequence). The CDR3 DNA sequence: TGTGCCAGTACAAGAGGGGGCGCATATGGAAACACCATATATTTT. Amino acids: CASTRGGAYGNTIYF.

The V and J genes are TRBV5-1 and TRBJ2-5; D uncertain. The germline V and J ends were trimmed by 0 bases and 4 bases, with 13 bases remaining between them. Per germline, CDR1 SGHRS and CDR2 YFSETQ. The CDR3 consists of 15 residues. In DNA form, the CDR3 reads TGCGCCAGCAGCTTGGGTTCGGCAGCCCTAGAGACCCAGTACTTC. Protein sequence: CASSLGSAALETQYF.

This chain joins TRBV20-1 and TRBJ2-7; no clear D. Germline-derived CDR1 and CDR2 are DFQATT and SNEGSKA (reference sequence). V gave up 0 bases and J gave up 2 bases, with 11 bases separating them. The CDR3 loop spans 14 amino acids. The CDR3 loop is CSARDRLGPYEQYF. CDR3 nucleotides: TGCAGTGCTAGAGATCGGCTGGGTCCCTACGAGCAGTACTTC.

The chain employs TRBV12-3 or TRBV12-4 and TRBJ2-5; 9 nucleotides agree with TRBD2. The CDR3 is 14 amino acids. J lost 2 bases, V lost 7 bases, and 5 bases had no gene match. As DNA, the CDR3 is TGTGCCAGCACACGCGCGGGGGGGCAAGAGACCCAGTACTTC. Amino acids: CASTRAGGQETQYF.

This clonotype was counted many times. This chain joins TRBV24-1 and TRBJ2-5; 7 positions agree with TRBD1. V lost 4 bases, J lost 1 base, and 5 bases stayed unmatched. CDR3 size: 15 residues. Germline V gives CDR1 KGHDR, CDR2 SFDVKD. The chain's CDR3 is CATSDLRDSQETQYF. CDR3 in DNA: TGTGCCACCAGTGACTTAAGGGACAGCCAAGAGACCCAGTACTTC.

This clonotype was seen at least ten times. The rearrangement links TRBV19 to TRBJ2-7; 7 nucleotides match TRBD2. The germline gives CDR1 LNHDA, CDR2 SQIVND (reference sequence). The length of the CDR3 is 12 residues. After removal of 8 bases from V and 3 bases from J, the junction contained 4 bases not matched to a gene. The CDR3 nucleotides read TGTGCCAGTGGGTGGGGGGGCTACGAGCAGTACTTC. Protein sequence: CASGWGGYEQYF.

The chain links TRBV20-1 to TRBJ1-5; D is unclear. Germline V gene data show CDR1 as DFQATT and CDR2 as SNEGSKA (reference sequence). The CDR3 covers 14 residues. V was trimmed by 0 bases and J by 2 bases, leaving 8 bases between them. The CDR3 spells CSARDTGGNQPQHF. The CDR3 DNA sequence: TGCAGTGCTAGAGATACGGGAGGCAATCAGCCCCAGCATTTT.

This clonotype was observed many times. The chain links TRBV4-2 to TRBJ1-2, with D uncertain. This CDR3 is 16 amino acids long. The V and J ends lost 0 bases and 3 bases respectively, with 14 bases between them. Germline CDR1 reads LGHNA; CDR2 reads YNFKEQ. As DNA, the CDR3 is TGTGCCAGCAGCCAAGATAAGTTTAGGGTTGACTATGGCTACACCTTC. It codes for CASSQDKFRVDYGYTF.